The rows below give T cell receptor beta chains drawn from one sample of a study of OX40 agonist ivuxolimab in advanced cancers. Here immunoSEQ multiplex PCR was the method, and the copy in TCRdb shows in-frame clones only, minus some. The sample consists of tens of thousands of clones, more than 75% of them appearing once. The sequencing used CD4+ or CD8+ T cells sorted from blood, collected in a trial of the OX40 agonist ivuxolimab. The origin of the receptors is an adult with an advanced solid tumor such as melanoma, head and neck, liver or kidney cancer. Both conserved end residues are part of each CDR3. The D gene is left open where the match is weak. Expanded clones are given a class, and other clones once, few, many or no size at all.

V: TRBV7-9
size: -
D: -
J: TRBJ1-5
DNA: TGTGCCAGCAGCCCAACGGGCCCTCAGCCCCAGCATTTT
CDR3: CASSPTGPQPQHF

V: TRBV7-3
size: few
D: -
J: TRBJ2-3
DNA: TGTGCCAGCAGCCAGGGCCCGACAGATACGCAGTATTTT
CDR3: CASSQGPTDTQYF

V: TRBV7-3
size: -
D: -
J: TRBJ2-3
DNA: TGTGCCAGCAGCTCCCTCGGCGGGTCAGATACGCAGTATTTT
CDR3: CASSSLGGSDTQYF

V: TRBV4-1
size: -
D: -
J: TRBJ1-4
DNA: TGCGCCTCCACCCAAGGGGCGGGGCTCAGGGGTGAAAAACTGTTTTTT
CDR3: CASTQGAGLRGEKLFF

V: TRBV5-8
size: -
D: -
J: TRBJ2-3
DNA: TGTGCCAGCAGCTTGGGAAGAATTATGGCAGATACGCAGTATTTT
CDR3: CASSLGRIMADTQYF

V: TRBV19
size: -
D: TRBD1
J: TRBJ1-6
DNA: TGTGCCAGTAAGGGGGACAGGGACAATTCACCCCTCCACTTT
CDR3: CASKGDRDNSPLHF

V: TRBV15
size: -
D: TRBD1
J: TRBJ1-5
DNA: TGTGCCACCAGCAGAATCAGGGGGTTTCAGCCCCAGCATTTT
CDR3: CATSRIRGFQPQHF

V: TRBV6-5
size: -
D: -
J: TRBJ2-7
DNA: TGTGCCGGAAGAACAGGGATCGGTCGCGAGCAGTACTTC
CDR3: CAGRTGIGREQYF

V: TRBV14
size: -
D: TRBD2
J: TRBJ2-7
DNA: TGTGCCAGCTCCCTGGCGGGGGGGCGGGTCTACGAGCAGTACTTC
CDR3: CASSLAGGRVYEQYF

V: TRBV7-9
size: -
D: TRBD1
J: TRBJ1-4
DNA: TGTGCCAGCAGCCACAGGGGACGAGGCGAAAAACTGTTTTTT
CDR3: CASSHRGRGEKLFF

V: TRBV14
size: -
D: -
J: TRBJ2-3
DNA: TGTGCCAGCAGCCCGGTACGGGGGTCAGGCACAGATACGCAGTATTTT
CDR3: CASSPVRGSGTDTQYF

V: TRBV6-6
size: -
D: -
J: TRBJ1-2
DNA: TGTGCCAGCAGTACCCTCCCATCCTCTGGCTACACCTTC
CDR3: CASSTLPSSGYTF

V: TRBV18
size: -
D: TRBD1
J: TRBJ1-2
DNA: TGCGCCAGCTCACCGGGACAGGGGTCCTATGGCTACACCTTC
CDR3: CASSPGQGSYGYTF

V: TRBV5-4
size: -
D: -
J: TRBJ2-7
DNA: TGTGCCAGCAGCGGGCTGGGGGGGGCAGGGGGCGGAGAGCAGTACTTC
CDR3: CASSGLGGAGGGEQYF

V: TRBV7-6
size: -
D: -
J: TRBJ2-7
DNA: TGTGCCAGCAGCTTAGTTCAGTGGGGGGGCTCCAACGAGCAGTACTTC
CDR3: CASSLVQWGGSNEQYF

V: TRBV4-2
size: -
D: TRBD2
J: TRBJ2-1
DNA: TGTGCCAGCAGCCAAGGGGGGACTAGCTCCTACAATGAGCAGTTCTTC
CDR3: CASSQGGTSSYNEQFF

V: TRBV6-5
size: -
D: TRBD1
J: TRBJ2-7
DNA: TGTGCCAGCAGTCTCGATGGACAGGTCTACGAGCAGTACTTC
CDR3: CASSLDGQVYEQYF

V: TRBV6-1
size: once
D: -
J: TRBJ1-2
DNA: TGTGCCAGCAGGAACGTAGGACAGAACTATGGCTACACCTTC
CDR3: CASRNVGQNYGYTF

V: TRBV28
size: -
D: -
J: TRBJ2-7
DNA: TGTGCCAGCAGTCCTCCGGGACAAGTATACGAGCAGTACTTC
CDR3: CASSPPGQVYEQYF

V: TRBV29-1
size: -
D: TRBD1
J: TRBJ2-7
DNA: TGCAGCGTTGAAGGTGAGGGGGCCAACGAGCAGTACTTC
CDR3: CSVEGEGANEQYF

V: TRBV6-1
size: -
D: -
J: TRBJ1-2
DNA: TGTGCCAGCAGTTTATATGGCTACACCTTC
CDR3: CASSLYGYTF

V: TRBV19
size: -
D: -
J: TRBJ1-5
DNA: TGTGCCAGTACCAAGCGACAGGACGATAGCAATCAGCCCCAGCATTTT
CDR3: CASTKRQDDSNQPQHF

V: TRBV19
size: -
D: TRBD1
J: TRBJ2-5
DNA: TGTGCCAGTAGTATAAACAGGGGAAAAGAGACCCAGTACTTC
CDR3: CASSINRGKETQYF

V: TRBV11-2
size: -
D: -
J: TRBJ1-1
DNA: TGTGCCAGCAGCTCTATTATAGGACTCTTGAACACTGAAGCTTTCTTT
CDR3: CASSSIIGLLNTEAFF

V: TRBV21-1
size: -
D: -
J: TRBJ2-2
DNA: TGTGCCAGCAGCAACTCGGGAAGTGCAGTGGGGGGACCCGATAAAATAAACACCGGGGAGCTGTTTTTT
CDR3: CASSNSGSAVGGPDKINTGELFF

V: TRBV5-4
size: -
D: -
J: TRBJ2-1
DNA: TGTGCCAGCAGCTCGGTCCACAATGAGCAGTTCTTC
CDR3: CASSSVHNEQFF

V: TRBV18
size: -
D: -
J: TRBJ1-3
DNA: TGTGCCAGCTCACCCAGCGGACGGGCTTACACCATATATTTT
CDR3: CASSPSGRAYTIYF

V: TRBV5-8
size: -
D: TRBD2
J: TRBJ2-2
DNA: TGTGCCAGCAGTACCGGGACTAGGGACACCGGGGAGCTGTTTTTT
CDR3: CASSTGTRDTGELFF

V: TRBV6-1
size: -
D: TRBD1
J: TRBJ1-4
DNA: TGTGCCAGCAGTGATTTAGGACAGGGGCCCACGGGGGAAAAACTGTTTTTT
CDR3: CASSDLGQGPTGEKLFF

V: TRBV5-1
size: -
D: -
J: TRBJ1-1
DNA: TGCGCCAGCAGCTCAACGGGACCTTCGAACACTGAAGCTTTCTTT
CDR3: CASSSTGPSNTEAFF

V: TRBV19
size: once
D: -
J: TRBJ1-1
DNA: TGTGCCAGTAGTATTAGAGCAACTGAAGCTTTCTTT
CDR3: CASSIRATEAFF

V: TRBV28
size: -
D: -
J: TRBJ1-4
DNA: TGTGCCAGCAGCGGGCGTCGACAGGCGAATGAAAAACTGTTTTTT
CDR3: CASSGRRQANEKLFF

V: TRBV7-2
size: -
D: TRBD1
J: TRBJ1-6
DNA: TGTGCCAGCAGCTTAGGTCCGGGACAGTCCTATAATTCACCCCTCCACTTT
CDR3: CASSLGPGQSYNSPLHF

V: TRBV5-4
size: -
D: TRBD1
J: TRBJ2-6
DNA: TGCGCCAGCAGCCAGGGGGACAGGGGGCGACCTGGGGCCAACGTCCTGACTTTC
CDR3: CASSQGDRGRPGANVLTF

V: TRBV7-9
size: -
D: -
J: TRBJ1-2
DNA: TGTGCCAGCAGCTTAATTCAGGACCCCGGGCCTGGCTACACCTTC
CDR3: CASSLIQDPGPGYTF

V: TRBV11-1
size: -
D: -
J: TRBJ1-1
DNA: TGTGCCAGCAGCTTGGGCCGCGCGTACACTGAAGCTTTCTTT
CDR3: CASSLGRAYTEAFF

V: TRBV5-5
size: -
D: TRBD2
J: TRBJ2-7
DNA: TGTGCCAGCAGCCGGGAGGAGTATTTAATTTATGAGCAGTACTTC
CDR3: CASSREEYLIYEQYF

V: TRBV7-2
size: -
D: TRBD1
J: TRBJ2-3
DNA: TGTGCCAGCAGACTTGACAGGGGCATGGCAGATACGCAGTATTTT
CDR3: CASRLDRGMADTQYF

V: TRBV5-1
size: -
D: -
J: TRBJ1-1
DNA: TGCGCCAGCAGCTTGGGGACAATGGGAATGGAAGCTTTCTTT
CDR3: CASSLGTMGMEAFF

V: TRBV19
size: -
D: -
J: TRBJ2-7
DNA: TGTGCCAGTAGGGCAGCTACCATCTCCTACGAGCAGTACTTC
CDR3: CASRAATISYEQYF

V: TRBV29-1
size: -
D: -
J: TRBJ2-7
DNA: TGCAGCGTTGTGGGAGGGGGCGTCTACGAGCAGTACTTC
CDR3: CSVVGGGVYEQYF

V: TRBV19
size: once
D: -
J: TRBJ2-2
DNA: TGTGCCAGTAGCAGGGCGAACACCGGGGAGCTGTTTTTT
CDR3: CASSRANTGELFF

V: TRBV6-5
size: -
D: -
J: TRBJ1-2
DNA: TGTGCCACCGCCCCCGACGGGAACTATGGCTACACCTTC
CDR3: CATAPDGNYGYTF